This paragraph covers one T cell receptor (beta chain) sequence. Its antigen is undetermined. TCRdb reworked the 5' RACE reads into one entry per CDR3 protein, no DNA. The table lists roughly 390,000 distinct CDR3 sequences. The sample comes from a study of T cells expressing NK-cell markers. Study summary: Sorted CD3+CD56+NKG2C+, CD3+CD56+NKG2C- and CD3+CD56-NKG2C+ T-cell subsets were beta-chain profiled. Just one sequenced donor of eight was HCMV-seronegative, while seven were seropositive. Study outcomes and limitations: NKG2C+ dominant clonotype frequencies in about six donors were roughly 1.0-7.5% of CD8+ T cells.

Germline loops: CDR1 SEHNR, CDR2 FQNEAQ (reference sequence). The CDR3 has 12 residues. The sequence derives from a man aged 18-69 years in good health. Sequences were obtained from blood T cells: a sorted CD56 or NKG2C T cell subset, CD4+ or CD8+ T cells, or bulk PBMC T cells (not recorded which). The V and J genes are TRBV7-9 and TRBJ1-2. This CDR3 is CASSLVEAGYTF.